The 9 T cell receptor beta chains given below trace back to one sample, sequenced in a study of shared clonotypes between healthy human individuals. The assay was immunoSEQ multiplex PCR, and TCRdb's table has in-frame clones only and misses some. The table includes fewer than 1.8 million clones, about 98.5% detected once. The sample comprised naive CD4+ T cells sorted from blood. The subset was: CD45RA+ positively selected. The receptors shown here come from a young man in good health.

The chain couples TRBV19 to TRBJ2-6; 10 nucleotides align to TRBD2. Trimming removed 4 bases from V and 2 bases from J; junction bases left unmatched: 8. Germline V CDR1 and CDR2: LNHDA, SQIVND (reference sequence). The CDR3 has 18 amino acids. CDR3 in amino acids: CASSTYSGRAPGANVLTF. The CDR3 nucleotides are TGTGCCAGTAGTACCTACAGCGGGAGGGCCCCTGGGGCCAACGTCCTGACTTTC.

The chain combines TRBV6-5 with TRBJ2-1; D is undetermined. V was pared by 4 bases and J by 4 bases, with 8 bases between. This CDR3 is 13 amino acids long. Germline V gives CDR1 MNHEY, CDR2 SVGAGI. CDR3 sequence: CASSSIVYNEQFF. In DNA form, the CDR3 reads TGTGCCAGCAGTTCGATAGTGTACAATGAGCAGTTCTTC.

The CDR3 nucleotides are TGTGCCAGCAGCTCTTATACACAGAACGAGCAGTACTTC. Residues: CASSSYTQNEQYF. The chain employs TRBV5-5 and TRBJ2-7; D not resolved. V gave up 3 bases and J gave up 5 bases, with 12 bases separating them. Germline CDR1 is SGHKS and CDR2 is YYEKEE (reference sequence). This CDR3 comprises 13 residues.

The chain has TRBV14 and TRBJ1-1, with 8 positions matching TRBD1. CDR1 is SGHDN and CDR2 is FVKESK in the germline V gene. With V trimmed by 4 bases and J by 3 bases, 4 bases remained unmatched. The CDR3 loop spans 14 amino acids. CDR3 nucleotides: TGTGCCAGCAGCCTCGGACAGGGCTACACTGAAGCTTTCTTT. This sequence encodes CASSLGQGYTEAFF.

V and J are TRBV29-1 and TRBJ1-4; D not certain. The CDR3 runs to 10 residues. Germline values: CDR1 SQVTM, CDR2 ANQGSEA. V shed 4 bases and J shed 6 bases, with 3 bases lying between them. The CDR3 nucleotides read TGCAGCGTTGGGTATGAAAAACTGTTTTTT. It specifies CSVGYEKLFF.

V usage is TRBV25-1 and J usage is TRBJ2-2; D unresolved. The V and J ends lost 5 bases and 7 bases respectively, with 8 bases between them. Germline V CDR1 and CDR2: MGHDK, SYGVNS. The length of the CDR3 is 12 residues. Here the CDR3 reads CASSTIGGELFF. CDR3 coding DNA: TGTGCCAGCAGTACAATTGGCGGGGAGCTGTTTTTT.

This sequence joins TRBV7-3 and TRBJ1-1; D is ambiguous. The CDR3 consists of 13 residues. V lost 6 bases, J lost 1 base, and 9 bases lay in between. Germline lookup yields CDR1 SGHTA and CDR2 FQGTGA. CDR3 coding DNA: TGTGCCAGCAGATTATTAACGAACACTGAAGCTTTCTTT. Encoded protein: CASRLLTNTEAFF.

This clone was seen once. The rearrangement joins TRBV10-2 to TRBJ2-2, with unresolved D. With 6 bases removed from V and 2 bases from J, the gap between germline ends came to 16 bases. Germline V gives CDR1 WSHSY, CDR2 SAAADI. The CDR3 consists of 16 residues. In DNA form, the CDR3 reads TGCGCCAGCAGCGAACACTGGAGTAGTAACACCGGGGAGCTGTTTTTT. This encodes CASSEHWSSNTGELFF.

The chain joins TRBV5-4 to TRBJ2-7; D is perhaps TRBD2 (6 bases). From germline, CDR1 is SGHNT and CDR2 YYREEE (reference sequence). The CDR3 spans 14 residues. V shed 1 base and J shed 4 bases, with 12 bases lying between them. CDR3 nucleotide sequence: TGTGCCAGCAGCTTGAGGTCGGGGGAGTACGAGCAGTACTTC. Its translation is CASSLRSGEYEQYF.